Each of the 20 T cell receptor beta chains below was sequenced from the same sample in a study of metastatic and nonmetastatic thyroid tumors. No patient received treatment before thyroid surgery. Via MiXCR, TCRdb re-called the PCR reads. The data contain 30,000 to 40,000 clones, 25% to 30% of them singletons. The specimen was blood. Receptors originate from a female donor with papillary thyroid cancer or a benign thyroid nodule (not recorded which). Some clones in this sample may be carry-over from other donors' samples.

This clone has more than one count but fewer than ten. This clone may be a read error of a much larger clone one base away. Other DNA sequences in the sample encode the same CDR3. The gene calls are TRBV5-4 and TRBJ1-1; 7 positions match TRBD1. The germline V gene encodes CDR1 SGHNT and CDR2 YYREEE (reference sequence). The CDR3 is made up of 15 amino acids. The CDR3 DNA reads TGCGCCAGCAGCTTGATGGAGGGGGCTGGCACTGAAGCTTTCTTT. It yields the protein CASSLMEGAGTEAFF. The whole variable domain, filled in from reference TRBV5-4 and TRBJ1-1, reads ETGVTQSPTHLIKTRGQQVTLRCSSQSGHNTVSWYQQALGQGPQFIFQYYREEENGRGNFPPRFSGLQFPNYSSELNVNALELDDSALYLCASSLMEGAGTEAFFGQGTRLTVV.

With respect to this clone: An end of the junction differs from the germline gene, which may be a read error. J is TRBJ2-2 and V is TRBV6-4, with TRBD1 matching over 11 bases. The CDR3 totals 14 residues. The germline V gene has CDR1 MRHNA and CDR2 SNTAGT. Written as DNA, the CDR3 is TGTGCAAGCAGTGGACAGGGGGCCACCGGGGAGCTGTTTTTT. Protein: CASSGQGATGELFF.

The V gene is TRBV5-1, the J gene TRBJ2-5; 12 positions agree with TRBD2. The CDR3 contains 14 residues. Germline V CDR1 and CDR2: SGHRS, YFSETQ. The junction had 3 bases not matched to a gene; V was cut back by 4 bases and J by 5 bases. The CDR3, as DNA: TGCGCCAGCAGCCATACTAGCGGGGGGGAGACCCAGTACTTC. Translation: CASSHTSGGETQYF.

This clone was recorded at least ten times. The genes are TRBV6-5 and TRBJ2-3; D may be TRBD1 or TRBD2 (6 bases each). Germline CDR1 MNHEY, CDR2 SVGAGI. Trimming took 0 bases from V and 6 from J, leaving 13 bases between them. This CDR3 comprises 15 residues. The CDR3 nucleotides are TGTGCCAGCAGTTACTCCGGGACTCAGGGGGATACGCAGTATTTT. This sequence encodes CASSYSGTQGDTQYF.

This clone turned up a few times. This chain connects TRBV15 to TRBJ2-2, with D perhaps matching TRBD1 or TRBD2 (5 bases each). V was trimmed by 3 bases and J by 5 bases, leaving 7 bases between them. The germline V gene encodes CDR1 LNHNV and CDR2 YYDKDF (reference sequence). The CDR3 extends over 13 amino acids. CDR3: CATSSWGTGELFF. CDR3 coding DNA: TGTGCCACCAGCAGTTGGGGGACCGGGGAGCTGTTTTTT.

The chain is built from TRBV11-1 and TRBJ2-3, with D tentatively TRBD2 (5 bases). This CDR3 spans 14 amino acids. Germline CDR1 and CDR2: SGHAT and FQDESV (reference sequence). The V gene lost 5 bases and the J gene lost 6 bases, with 15 bases spanning the gap. The CDR3, as DNA: TGTGCCAGCAGCCCAAGGACTGGGGATGATACGCAGTATTTT. It encodes CASSPRTGDDTQYF.

Relative to its sample, this clone is medium-sized. V is TRBV12-3 or TRBV12-4 and J is TRBJ2-1, with 11 bases matching TRBD2. The J segment lost 1 base and the V segment lost 6 bases, leaving 5 bases of the junction unmatched. The CDR3 consists of 16 residues. The CDR3 region is CASRGTSGKSYNEQFF. In nucleotides, the CDR3 is TGTGCCAGCAGGGGGACTAGCGGAAAGTCCTACAATGAGCAGTTCTTC.

This clone was seen ten or more times. The chain joins TRBV20-1 to TRBJ1-1; D uncertain. Germline V gene data show CDR1 as DFQATT and CDR2 as SNEGSKA (reference sequence). Trimming stripped 0 bases from V and 1 base from J, with 9 bases between. This CDR3 region has 14 residues. For the CDR3, the DNA is TGCAGTGCTAGAGATCGAGTGGCGAACACTGAAGCTTTCTTT. Protein product: CSARDRVANTEAFF.

This clone was counted ten times or more. The germline gene is not matched at one end of the junction; a read error may be the cause. This chain links TRBV5-4 with TRBJ1-2; tentative D call: TRBD1 (6 bases). This CDR3 is 14 amino acids long. CDR1 is SGHNT and CDR2 is YYREEE in the germline V gene (reference sequence). The CDR3 reads CASSLGDRNYGYTF. The CDR3 DNA reads as TGCGCCAGCAGCTTGGGTGACAGGAACTATGGCTACACCTTC.

Within the sample, this clone is medium-sized (0.01 to 0.1%). This chain uses TRBV27 with TRBJ2-7, with D unclear. This CDR3 comprises 14 residues. With 3 bases removed from V and 0 bases from J, the gap between germline ends came to 9 bases. Per the germline V gene, CDR1 is MNHEY and CDR2 is SMNVEV (reference sequence). The CDR3, as DNA: TGTGCCAGCAGTTTCAGAAGAGGCTCCTACGAGCAGTACTTC. Protein product: CASSFRRGSYEQYF.

This clone was seen only a few times. The chain has TRBV28 and TRBJ2-5; D not certain. V lost 4 bases and J lost 7, with 25 bases in between. This CDR3 is 17 amino acids long. Germline V gene lookup returns CDR1 MDHEN and CDR2 SYDVKM. This CDR3 is CASSSILIWATNPTQYF. The CDR3 DNA sequence: TGTGCCAGCAGTTCAATACTTATCTGGGCGACAAATCCGACCCAGTACTTC.

This clone occurred many times. This chain links TRBV2 with TRBJ1-1; no firm D call. This CDR3 region has 12 residues. Looked up from germline, CDR1 is SNHLY and CDR2 is FYNNEI. V gave up 4 bases and J gave up 4 bases, with 7 bases separating them. The CDR3 region is CASSVEGTEAFF. As DNA, the CDR3 is TGTGCCAGCAGTGTCGAGGGCACTGAAGCTTTCTTT.

This clone was seen many times. The gene calls are TRBV19 and TRBJ2-7; D is perhaps TRBD1 or TRBD2 (7 bases each). The CDR3 loop spans 14 amino acids. V was trimmed by 6 bases and J by 4 bases, leaving 16 bases between them. Looked up from germline, CDR1 is LNHDA and CDR2 is SQIVND (reference sequence). CDR3 sequence (DNA): TGTGCCAGTAGCACGCAGGGGGGGGGGTACGAGCAGTACTTC. It specifies CASSTQGGGYEQYF.

This clone was counted many times. At one end, the junction sequence differs from germline, possibly due to a read error. This chain links TRBV5-4 with TRBJ1-6; D gene unclear. This CDR3 contains 12 residues. Germline lookup yields CDR1 SGHNT and CDR2 YYREEE (reference sequence). In DNA, the CDR3 is TGCGCCAGCAGCGAGGGCATTTCACCCCTCCACTTT. Translating gives CASSEGISPLHF.

In its sample, this clone was seen a few times. The chain has TRBV29-1 and TRBJ2-3, with 11 bases fitting TRBD2. Germline V lookup: CDR1 SQVTM, CDR2 ANQGSEA. V lost 4 bases to trimming and J lost 4 bases; unmatched junction nucleotides: 4. This CDR3 is 14 amino acids long. In nucleotides, the CDR3 is TGCAGCGTTGGTACTAGCGGGAGTGCAGATACGCAGTATTTT. This sequence encodes CSVGTSGSADTQYF.

Sample share makes this clone medium-sized (0.01 to 0.1%). This chain joins TRBV20-1 and TRBJ1-5; D not resolved. V gave up 6 bases and J gave up 0 bases, with 12 bases separating them. CDR1 DFQATT and CDR2 SNEGSKA come from the germline V gene (reference sequence). CDR3 length: 14 residues. The CDR3 DNA sequence: TGCAGTGCCAGACAAATGTATAGCAATCAGCCCCAGCATTTT. Encoded protein: CSARQMYSNQPQHF.

This clone appeared many times. The chain has TRBV7-9 and TRBJ2-7, with 11 bases matching TRBD2. Germline V gives CDR1 SEHNR, CDR2 FQNEAQ (reference sequence). The V segment lost 1 base and the J segment 1 base; nucleotides outside the gene matches: 3. The CDR3 runs 16 residues. This chain's CDR3 is CASSLGLAGGSYEQYF. The CDR3 coding sequence is TGTGCCAGCAGCTTAGGCCTAGCGGGAGGTTCCTACGAGCAGTACTTC.

The genes are TRBV9 and TRBJ2-7; TRBD1 might be the D (6 bases). Germline V lookup: CDR1 SGDLS, CDR2 YYNGEE. The CDR3 consists of 15 residues. V was shortened by 3 bases and J by 0 bases, with 13 bases between the two germline ends. CDR3 bases: TGTGCCAGCAGCGCCAACACAGGGAGCTCCTACGAGCAGTACTTC. This codes for CASSANTGSSYEQYF.

This sequence joins TRBV11-1 and TRBJ2-3; D unclear. The CDR3 length is 16 residues. V was cut by 3 bases and J by 0 bases, with 13 bases left in between. Per the germline V gene, CDR1 is SGHAT and CDR2 is FQDESV (reference sequence). The chain's CDR3 is CASSFEPLSSTDTQYF. CDR3 DNA: TGTGCCAGCAGCTTCGAGCCGTTATCTAGCACAGATACGCAGTATTTT.

The chain combines TRBV15 with TRBJ1-2; D may be TRBD1 (6 bases). Trimming took 3 bases from V and 9 from J, leaving 20 bases between them. Germline V gives CDR1 LNHNV, CDR2 YYDKDF (reference sequence). The CDR3 sequence is 15 residues long. The CDR3 reads CATSSIGRGLISYTF. The CDR3 region has the DNA TGTGCCACCAGCAGCATCGGCAGGGGCCTTATTAGCTACACCTTC.